One sample yielded the 15 T cell receptor beta chains listed below, sequenced in a study of T cell repertoires in cytomegalovirus infection. TCRdb processed the reads anew with MiXCR; each CDR3 protein has one entry. Among approximately 1,000,000 distinct CDR3 sequences listed, around 30% were seen once. No antigens are known for them. The sequences come from cultured CD8+ T cells from PBMCs, collected from culture after CMV antigen stimulation. The receptors come from a human donor in good health (CMV status not recorded). Some clones in this sample may be carry-over from other donors' samples.

The chain couples TRBV29-1 to TRBJ1-2; 8 bases are a match to TRBD1. V lost 6 bases to trimming and J lost 7 bases; unmatched junction nucleotides: 10. The germline gives CDR1 SQVTM, CDR2 ANQGSEA. The CDR3 sequence is 13 residues long. The CDR3 DNA follows: TGCAGCGTCGCATCAACAGGGGGTCCTGGCTACACCTTC. Protein product: CSVASTGGPGYTF.

The gene calls are TRBV6-2 or TRBV6-3 and TRBJ2-3; TRBD1 or TRBD2 may be the D gene (5 bases each). V dropped 4 bases and J dropped 0 bases, with 14 bases sitting between them. This CDR3 region has 16 residues. CDR1 is MNHEY and CDR2 is SVGEGT in the germline V gene. For the CDR3, the DNA is TGTGCCAGCAGTTGGGACGACAGACTTAGCACAGATACGCAGTATTTT. Amino acids: CASSWDDRLSTDTQYF.

V usage is TRBV5-1 and J usage is TRBJ1-1; D is uncertain. V gave up 0 bases and J gave up 0 bases, with 9 bases separating them. Germline V CDR1 and CDR2: SGHRS, YFSETQ. The CDR3 covers 15 residues. Here the CDR3 reads CASSLDPSVNTEAFF. The CDR3 DNA reads TGCGCCAGCAGCTTGGACCCCTCAGTGAACACTGAAGCTTTCTTT.

This chain connects TRBV29-1 to TRBJ1-2; the match to TRBD1 covers 9 bases. Per the germline V gene, CDR1 is SQVTM and CDR2 is ANQGSEA. V dropped 4 bases and J dropped 3; count of bases not matched to a gene: 12. CDR3 length: 16 amino acids. CDR3 sequence (DNA): TGCAGCGTTGCCCCCGGGACAGGGCTCGGCGACTATGGCTACACCTTC. Protein product: CSVAPGTGLGDYGYTF.

The chain has TRBV27 and TRBJ2-7; a weak D match, TRBD1 (5 bases). Trimming removed 4 bases at V and 2 bases at J, with 9 bases between. This CDR3 is built from 13 residues. CDR1 and CDR2 from the germline V gene are MNHEY and SMNVEV (reference sequence). The CDR3 protein is CASSSRVTYEQYF. CDR3 in DNA: TGTGCCAGCAGTTCCAGGGTAACCTACGAGCAGTACTTC.

This clonotype was seen more than once but under ten times. The CDR3 DNA reads TGTGCCAGCAGCTTACATGCAGGGGGCTACAACGAAAAACTGTTTTTT. As protein: CASSLHAGGYNEKLFF. This chain uses TRBV7-9 with TRBJ1-4, with 8 bases fitting TRBD1. The CDR3 runs 16 residues. Per germline, CDR1 SEHNR and CDR2 FQNEAQ (reference sequence). The V and J ends lost 2 bases and 8 bases, in that order; junction bases with no gene match: 10.

This sequence joins TRBV19 and TRBJ2-1; D is unresolved. Germline assignment: CDR1 LNHDA and CDR2 SQIVND (reference sequence). Between the trimmed V and J ends, which lost 6 bases and 2 bases, there was a span of 8 bases. The CDR3 has 13 residues. CDR3 nucleotides: TGTGCCAGTAGCTACAAGACCTACAATGAGCAGTTCTTC. This translates into CASSYKTYNEQFF.

This clonotype appeared many times. The rearrangement links TRBV7-8 to TRBJ2-5, with 9 bases identical to TRBD1. With 2 bases clipped from V and 1 base from J, the junction kept 2 bases outside the gene matches. There are 15 residues in the CDR3. Germline values: CDR1 SGHVS, CDR2 FQNEAQ. The CDR3 bases are TGTGCCAGCAGCTTATGGACAGGGGTCCAAGAGACCCAGTACTTC. Protein: CASSLWTGVQETQYF.

The rearrangement links TRBV7-6 to TRBJ2-1; D possibly corresponds to TRBD1 (6 bases). The V gene lost 6 bases and the J gene lost 4 bases, with 13 bases spanning the gap. This CDR3 comprises 14 residues. Germline CDR1 and CDR2: SGHVS and FNYEAQ. In DNA, the CDR3 is TGTGCCAGCAGTCATACCCAGGGGTACAATGAGCAGTTCTTC. It specifies CASSHTQGYNEQFF.

In its sample, this clonotype was seen once. The gene calls are TRBV3-1 and TRBJ2-1; the D is unclear. Per germline, CDR1 LGHDT and CDR2 YNNKEL (reference sequence). V was shortened by 0 bases and J by 10 bases, with 19 bases between the two germline ends. This CDR3 has 16 residues. CDR3 region: CASSQDGLASLGEQFF. The CDR3 region has the DNA TGTGCCAGCAGCCAAGATGGTTTGGCATCTCTGGGGGAGCAGTTCTTC.

This clonotype was detected a few times. The V call is TRBV27, the J call TRBJ2-7, with 7 bases fitting TRBD1. V was pared by 9 bases and J by 0 bases, with 8 bases of the junction left unmatched. The germline V gene encodes CDR1 MNHEY and CDR2 SMNVEV (reference sequence). The CDR3 spans 14 residues. CDR3 nucleotide sequence: TGTGCCAGTTTACCGCGACAGGGCTCCTACGAGCAGTACTTC. It yields the protein CASLPRQGSYEQYF.

This clonotype was seen more than once but under ten times. The CDR3, as DNA: TGTGCCAGCAGTCCCTCCCGCGGGGGGCTGGATACGCAGTATTTT. It codes for CASSPSRGGLDTQYF. The chain recombines TRBV6-2 or TRBV6-3 with TRBJ2-3; TRBD2 matches at 8 bases. The V gene's germline CDR1 is MNHEY and CDR2 SVGEGT. V trimming: 5 bases; J trimming: 6 bases; junction bases outside the gene matches: 10. The CDR3 spans 15 residues.

The rearrangement uses TRBV11-3 and TRBJ2-1; 9 nucleotides match TRBD2. J was trimmed by 8 bases and V by 5 bases; bases with no gene match: 10. CDR3 size: 15 residues. Germline lookup yields CDR1 SGHNT and CDR2 YENEEA. CDR3 in amino acids: CASSPGLAGVDEQFF. In DNA, the CDR3 is TGTGCCAGCAGCCCGGGACTAGCCGGCGTAGATGAGCAGTTCTTC.

This clonotype was seen a few times. The DNA for the CDR3 is TGTGCCAGCAGCCCCATAGAAACTCAAGAGACCCAGTACTTC. Translated, it gives CASSPIETQETQYF. The chain links TRBV7-9 to TRBJ2-5; D remains unclear. The CDR3 totals 14 residues. Germline V gives CDR1 SEHNR, CDR2 FQNEAQ (reference sequence). Trimming removed 5 bases at V and 2 bases at J, with 12 bases between.

This clonotype was observed a few times. The chain carries TRBV27 and TRBJ2-1; D is undetermined. Per germline, CDR1 MNHEY and CDR2 SMNVEV (reference sequence). There are 14 residues in the CDR3. V dropped 2 bases and J dropped 4 bases, with 9 bases sitting between them. The CDR3 here is CASSLGSRYNEQFF. CDR3 DNA: TGTGCCAGCAGTTTAGGTTCCCGTTACAATGAGCAGTTCTTC.